These 21 T cell receptor beta chains share one sample of origin, sequenced in a study of control samples from healthy donors and cancer patients. The method was immunoSEQ multiplex PCR; TCRdb's version includes in-frame clones alone and lacks a portion of them. The sample has approximately 70,000 clones; 90% are singletons. Sample: PBMCs. These receptors were collected from a woman aged 50 to 60 with colorectal cancer.

The V call is TRBV9, the J call TRBJ1-6, with D unresolved. V lost 4 bases, J lost 9 bases, and 11 bases lay in between. The length of the CDR3 is 13 residues. In germline, CDR1 is SGDLS, CDR2 YYNGEE. CDR3 sequence reads: CASSSKGASPLHF. The CDR3 DNA reads as TGTGCCAGCAGCTCTAAGGGAGCTTCACCCCTCCACTTT.

The chain has TRBV12-3 or TRBV12-4 and TRBJ2-7, with a possible D match to TRBD1 (5 bases). This CDR3 has 11 amino acids. V gave up 8 bases and J gave up 7 bases, with 12 bases separating them. This chain's CDR3 is CASVMAGEQYF. CDR3 sequence (DNA): TGTGCCAGCGTCATGGCAGGGGAGCAGTACTTC.

This clone has a handful of counts. The CDR3 nucleotides read TGCGCCAGCAGCTTGGGGACGGACCACGGGGCCAACGTCCTGACTTTC. Translating gives CASSLGTDHGANVLTF. The rearrangement joins TRBV5-1 to TRBJ2-6; D uncertain. Trimming cost V 0 bases and J 4 bases, with 11 bases left between them. The length of the CDR3 is 16 residues. Germline CDR1 SGHRS, CDR2 YFSETQ.

This clone was recorded only once. This chain uses TRBV5-4 with TRBJ2-3; D possibly corresponds to TRBD2 (5 bases). CDR1 and CDR2 from the germline V gene are SGHNT and YYREEE (reference sequence). The ends were cut back, 4 bases at V and 2 bases at J, with 14 bases in the middle. This CDR3 has 15 amino acids. The DNA of the CDR3 is TGTGCCAGCAGCCGGGCCGGGGTGTCCACAGATACGCAGTATTTT. It is translated as CASSRAGVSTDTQYF. The whole variable domain, remainder taken from reference TRBV5-4 and TRBJ2-3, is ETGVTQSPTHLIKTRGQQVTLRCSSQSGHNTVSWYQQALGQGPQFIFQYYREEENGRGNFPPRFSGLQFPNYSSELNVNALELDDSALYLCASSRAGVSTDTQYFGPGTRLTVL.

This chain uses TRBV7-8 with TRBJ2-2; D is perhaps TRBD1 or TRBD2 (5 bases each). The CDR3 has 15 amino acids. V was cut by 3 bases and J by 3 bases, with 11 bases left in between. CDR1 and CDR2 from the germline V gene are SGHVS and FQNEAQ. This CDR3 reads CASSFGGAYTGELFF. The CDR3 bases are TGTGCCAGCAGCTTTGGGGGAGCGTACACCGGGGAGCTGTTTTTT.

The CDR3 spells CAIRNDRGRLEQYF. In nucleotides, the CDR3 is TGTGCCATCCGAAATGACAGGGGGCGCTTAGAGCAGTACTTC. This chain joins TRBV10-3 and TRBJ2-7; 10 nucleotides align to TRBD1. Germline CDR1 is ENHRY and CDR2 is SYGVKD. CDR3 size: 14 residues. With 8 bases clipped from V and 7 bases from J, the junction kept 11 bases outside the gene matches.

This chain joins TRBV19 and TRBJ2-5; unclear D gene. CDR3 length: 14 amino acids. Trimming shortened V by 3 bases and J by 5 bases, and 13 bases separated the two germline ends. The germline gives CDR1 LNHDA, CDR2 SQIVND (reference sequence). The CDR3 is CASSMMAARETQYF. DNA of the CDR3: TGTGCCAGTAGTATGATGGCGGCTCGGGAGACCCAGTACTTC.

The rearrangement uses TRBV27 and TRBJ1-1; D is uncertain. The CDR3 covers 14 residues. Trimming stripped 5 bases from V and 7 bases from J, with 17 bases between. Germline V gene sequence: CDR1 MNHEY, CDR2 SMNVEV (reference sequence). The CDR3 DNA reads as TGTGCCAGCAGTCTAAGCTTTCTCTCATATGAAGCTTTCTTT. Its protein is CASSLSFLSYEAFF.

The CDR3 DNA reads as TGTGCCATCAGTGGGGCTGAACAGGGACTGAGCTATGGCTACACCTTC. This encodes CAISGAEQGLSYGYTF. The V call is TRBV10-3, the J call TRBJ1-2; tentatively, D is TRBD1 (6 bases). CDR1 is ENHRY, CDR2 SYGVKD, per germline. With 4 bases removed from V and 4 bases from J, the gap between germline ends came to 19 bases. The CDR3 consists of 16 residues.

The rearrangement joins TRBV12-3 or TRBV12-4 to TRBJ2-3, with 7 bases matching TRBD2. The CDR3 covers 12 residues. Trimming took 5 bases from V and 10 from J; bases not matched to a gene: 6. The CDR3: CASSHTGGAQYF. The CDR3 bases are TGTGCCAGCAGTCACACGGGAGGAGCGCAGTATTTT.

J is TRBJ2-7 and V is TRBV11-2; 10 bases agree with TRBD1. This CDR3 is 15 amino acids long. Losses at the gene ends were 5 bases for V and 1 base for J; bases not matched to a gene: 5. Germline values: CDR1 SGHAT, CDR2 FQNNGV. CDR3 in amino acids: CASSRDRGISYEQYF. CDR3 in DNA: TGTGCCAGCAGCCGGGACAGGGGAATATCCTACGAGCAGTACTTC.

The chain combines TRBV19 with TRBJ1-2; 7 bases are shared with TRBD1. Germline values: CDR1 LNHDA, CDR2 SQIVND (reference sequence). This CDR3 contains 14 residues. The junction had 8 bases not matched to a gene; V was cut back by 3 bases and J by 7 bases. The CDR3 loop is CASSMEGAAAGYTF. The CDR3 bases are TGTGCCAGTAGTATGGAGGGGGCCGCGGCTGGCTACACCTTC.

The V and J genes are TRBV12-3 or TRBV12-4 and TRBJ1-1; 7 bases align to TRBD1. J gave up 3 bases and V 6 bases, and 4 bases lay outside the gene matches. The CDR3 contains 13 residues. The CDR3 bases are TGTGCCAGCAGCTCAACAGGGGACACTGAAGCTTTCTTT. This gives the protein CASSSTGDTEAFF.

This chain links TRBV12-5 with TRBJ2-5; D perhaps matches TRBD1 (5 bases). V lost 1 base to trimming and J lost 7 bases, with 7 bases between them. The germline V gene encodes CDR1 LGHNT and CDR2 FRNRAP. The CDR3 sequence is 12 residues long. CDR3 in amino acids: CASGLADTTQYF. The CDR3 region has the DNA TGTGCTAGTGGTTTGGCGGACACGACCCAGTACTTC.

Concerning this clone itself: The sample contains more than one DNA sequence encoding this CDR3. The V gene is TRBV18, the J gene TRBJ1-1; D gene uncertain. Per germline, CDR1 KGHSH and CDR2 LQKENI. Deletions cut 3 bases from V and 1 base from J, with 6 bases between. The CDR3 runs 13 residues. The CDR3 region has the DNA TGTGCCAGCTCACCCCCGGGGAACACTGAAGCTTTCTTT. It translates to CASSPPGNTEAFF. Using reference TRBV18 and TRBJ1-1 for the parts outside the CDR3, the full variable domain is NAGVMQNPRHLVRRRGQEARLRCSPMKGHSHVYWYRQLPEEGLKFMVYLQKENIIDESGMPKERFSAEFPKEGPSILRIQQVVRGDSAAYFCASSPPGNTEAFFGQGTRLTVV.

The chain recombines TRBV5-1 with TRBJ1-1, with TRBD1 matching over 9 bases. The length of the CDR3 is 15 residues. Germline values: CDR1 SGHRS, CDR2 YFSETQ. J lost 6 bases, V lost 4 bases, and 10 bases had no gene match. The CDR3 loop is CASSKTTGGRAEAFF. CDR3 bases: TGCGCCAGCAGCAAAACGACAGGGGGTAGAGCTGAAGCTTTCTTT.

This chain joins TRBV5-1 and TRBJ2-3, with D tentatively TRBD1 or TRBD2 (5 bases each). V lost 3 bases and J lost 0, with 8 bases in between. This CDR3 region has 14 residues. Looked up from germline, CDR1 is SGHRS and CDR2 is YFSETQ. CDR3 sequence reads: CASSSGTSTDTQYF. CDR3 nucleotide sequence: TGCGCCAGCAGCTCCGGGACCAGCACAGATACGCAGTATTTT. The full variable domain, rest sourced from reference TRBV5-1 and TRBJ2-3, is KAGVTQTPRYLIKTRGQQVTLSCSPISGHRSVSWYQQTPGQGLQFLFEYFSETQRNKGNFPGRFSGRQFSNSRSEMNVSTLELGDSALYLCASSSGTSTDTQYFGPGTRLTVL.

The chain joins TRBV6-6 to TRBJ1-1; possible D gene TRBD1, 6 bases. Trimming shortened V by 8 bases and J by 0 bases, and 13 bases separated the two germline ends. Germline-derived CDR1 and CDR2 are MNHNY and SVGAGI (reference sequence). The CDR3 totals 14 residues. DNA for the CDR3: TGTGCCAGCCTGATAGGGGACATGAACACTGAAGCTTTCTTT. It translates to CASLIGDMNTEAFF.

This clone was detected a few times. The chain joins TRBV6-1 to TRBJ1-3; D remains ambiguous. V lost 2 bases and J 0 bases, leaving 14 bases between the germline ends. This CDR3 is 17 amino acids long. Germline assignment: CDR1 MNHNS and CDR2 SASEGT. CDR3 residues: CASSERSATVSGNTIYF. The CDR3 nucleotides are TGTGCCAGCAGTGAACGGTCAGCTACGGTCTCTGGAAACACCATATATTTT.

In this sample, this clone turned up a few times. The chain recombines TRBV29-1 with TRBJ1-2, with a weak D call TRBD1 (6 bases). The V and J ends lost 2 bases and 7 bases respectively, with 17 bases between them. There are 14 residues in the CDR3. The germline V gene encodes CDR1 SQVTM and CDR2 ANQGSEA. CDR3 region: CSVEPPGGRIGYTF. DNA for the CDR3: TGCAGCGTTGAACCCCCCGGGGGGCGCATTGGCTACACCTTC.

The rearrangement uses TRBV29-1 and TRBJ1-2; maybe TRBD1 (5 bases). The ends were cut back, 4 bases at V and 4 bases at J, with 10 bases in the middle. There are 12 residues in the CDR3. Looked up from germline, CDR1 is SQVTM and CDR2 is ANQGSEA. CDR3 protein: CSVGGRSYGYTF. The CDR3 DNA reads TGCAGCGTTGGGGGACGGAGCTATGGCTACACCTTC.